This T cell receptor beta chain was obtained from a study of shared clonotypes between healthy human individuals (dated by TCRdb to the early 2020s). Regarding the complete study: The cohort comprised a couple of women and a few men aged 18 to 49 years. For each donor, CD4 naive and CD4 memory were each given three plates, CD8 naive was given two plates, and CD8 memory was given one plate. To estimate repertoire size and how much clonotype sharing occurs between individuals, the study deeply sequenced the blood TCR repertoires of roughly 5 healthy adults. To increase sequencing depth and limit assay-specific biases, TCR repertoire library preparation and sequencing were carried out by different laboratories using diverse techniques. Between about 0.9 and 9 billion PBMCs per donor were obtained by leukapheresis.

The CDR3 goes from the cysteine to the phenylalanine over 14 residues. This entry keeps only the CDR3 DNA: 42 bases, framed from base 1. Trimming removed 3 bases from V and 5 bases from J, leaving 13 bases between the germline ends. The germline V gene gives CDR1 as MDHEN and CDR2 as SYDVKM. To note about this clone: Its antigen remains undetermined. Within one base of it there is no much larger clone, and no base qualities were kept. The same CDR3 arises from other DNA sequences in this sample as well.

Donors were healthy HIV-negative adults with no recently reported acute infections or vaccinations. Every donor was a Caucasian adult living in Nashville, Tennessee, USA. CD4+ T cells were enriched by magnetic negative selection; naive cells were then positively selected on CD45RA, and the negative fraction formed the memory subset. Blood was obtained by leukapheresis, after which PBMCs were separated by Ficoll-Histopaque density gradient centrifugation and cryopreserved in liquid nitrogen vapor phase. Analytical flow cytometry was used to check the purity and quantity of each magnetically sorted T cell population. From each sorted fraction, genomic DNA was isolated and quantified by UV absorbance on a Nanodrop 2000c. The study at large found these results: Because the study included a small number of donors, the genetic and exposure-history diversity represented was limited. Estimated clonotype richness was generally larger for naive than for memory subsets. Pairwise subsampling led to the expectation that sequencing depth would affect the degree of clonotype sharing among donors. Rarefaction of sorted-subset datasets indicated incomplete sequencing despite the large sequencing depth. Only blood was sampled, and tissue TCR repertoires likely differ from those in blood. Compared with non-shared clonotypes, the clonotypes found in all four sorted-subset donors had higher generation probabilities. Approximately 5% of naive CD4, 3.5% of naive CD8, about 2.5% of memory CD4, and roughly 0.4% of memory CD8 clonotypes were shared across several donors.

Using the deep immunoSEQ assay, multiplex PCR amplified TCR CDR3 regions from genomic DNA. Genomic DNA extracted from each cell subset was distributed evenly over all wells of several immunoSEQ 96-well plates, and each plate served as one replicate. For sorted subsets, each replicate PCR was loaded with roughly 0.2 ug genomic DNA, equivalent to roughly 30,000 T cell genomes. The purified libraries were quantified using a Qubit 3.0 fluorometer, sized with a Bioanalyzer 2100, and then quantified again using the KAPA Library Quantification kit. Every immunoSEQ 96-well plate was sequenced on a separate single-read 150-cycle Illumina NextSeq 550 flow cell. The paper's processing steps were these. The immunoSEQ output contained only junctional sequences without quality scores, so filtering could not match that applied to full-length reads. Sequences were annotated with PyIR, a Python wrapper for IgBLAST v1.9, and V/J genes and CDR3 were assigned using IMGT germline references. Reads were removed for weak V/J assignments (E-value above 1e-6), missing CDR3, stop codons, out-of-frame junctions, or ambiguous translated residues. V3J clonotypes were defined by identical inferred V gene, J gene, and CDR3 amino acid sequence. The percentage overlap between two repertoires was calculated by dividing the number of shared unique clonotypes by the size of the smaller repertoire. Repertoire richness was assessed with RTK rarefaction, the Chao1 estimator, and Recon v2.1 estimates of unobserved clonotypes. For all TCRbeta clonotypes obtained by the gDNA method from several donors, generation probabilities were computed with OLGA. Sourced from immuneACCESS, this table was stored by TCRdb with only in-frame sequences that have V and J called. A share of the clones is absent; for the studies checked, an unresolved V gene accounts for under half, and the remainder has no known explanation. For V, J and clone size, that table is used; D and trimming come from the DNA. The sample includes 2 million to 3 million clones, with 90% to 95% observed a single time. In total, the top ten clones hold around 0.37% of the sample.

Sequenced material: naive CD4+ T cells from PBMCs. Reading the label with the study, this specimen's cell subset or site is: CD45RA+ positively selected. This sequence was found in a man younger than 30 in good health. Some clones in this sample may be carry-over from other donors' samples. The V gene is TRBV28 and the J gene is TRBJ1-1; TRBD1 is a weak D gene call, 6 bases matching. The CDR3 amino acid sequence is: CASSLQGGRTEAFF. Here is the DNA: TGTGCCAGCAGTTTGCAAGGGGGACGTACTGAAGCTTTCTTT.